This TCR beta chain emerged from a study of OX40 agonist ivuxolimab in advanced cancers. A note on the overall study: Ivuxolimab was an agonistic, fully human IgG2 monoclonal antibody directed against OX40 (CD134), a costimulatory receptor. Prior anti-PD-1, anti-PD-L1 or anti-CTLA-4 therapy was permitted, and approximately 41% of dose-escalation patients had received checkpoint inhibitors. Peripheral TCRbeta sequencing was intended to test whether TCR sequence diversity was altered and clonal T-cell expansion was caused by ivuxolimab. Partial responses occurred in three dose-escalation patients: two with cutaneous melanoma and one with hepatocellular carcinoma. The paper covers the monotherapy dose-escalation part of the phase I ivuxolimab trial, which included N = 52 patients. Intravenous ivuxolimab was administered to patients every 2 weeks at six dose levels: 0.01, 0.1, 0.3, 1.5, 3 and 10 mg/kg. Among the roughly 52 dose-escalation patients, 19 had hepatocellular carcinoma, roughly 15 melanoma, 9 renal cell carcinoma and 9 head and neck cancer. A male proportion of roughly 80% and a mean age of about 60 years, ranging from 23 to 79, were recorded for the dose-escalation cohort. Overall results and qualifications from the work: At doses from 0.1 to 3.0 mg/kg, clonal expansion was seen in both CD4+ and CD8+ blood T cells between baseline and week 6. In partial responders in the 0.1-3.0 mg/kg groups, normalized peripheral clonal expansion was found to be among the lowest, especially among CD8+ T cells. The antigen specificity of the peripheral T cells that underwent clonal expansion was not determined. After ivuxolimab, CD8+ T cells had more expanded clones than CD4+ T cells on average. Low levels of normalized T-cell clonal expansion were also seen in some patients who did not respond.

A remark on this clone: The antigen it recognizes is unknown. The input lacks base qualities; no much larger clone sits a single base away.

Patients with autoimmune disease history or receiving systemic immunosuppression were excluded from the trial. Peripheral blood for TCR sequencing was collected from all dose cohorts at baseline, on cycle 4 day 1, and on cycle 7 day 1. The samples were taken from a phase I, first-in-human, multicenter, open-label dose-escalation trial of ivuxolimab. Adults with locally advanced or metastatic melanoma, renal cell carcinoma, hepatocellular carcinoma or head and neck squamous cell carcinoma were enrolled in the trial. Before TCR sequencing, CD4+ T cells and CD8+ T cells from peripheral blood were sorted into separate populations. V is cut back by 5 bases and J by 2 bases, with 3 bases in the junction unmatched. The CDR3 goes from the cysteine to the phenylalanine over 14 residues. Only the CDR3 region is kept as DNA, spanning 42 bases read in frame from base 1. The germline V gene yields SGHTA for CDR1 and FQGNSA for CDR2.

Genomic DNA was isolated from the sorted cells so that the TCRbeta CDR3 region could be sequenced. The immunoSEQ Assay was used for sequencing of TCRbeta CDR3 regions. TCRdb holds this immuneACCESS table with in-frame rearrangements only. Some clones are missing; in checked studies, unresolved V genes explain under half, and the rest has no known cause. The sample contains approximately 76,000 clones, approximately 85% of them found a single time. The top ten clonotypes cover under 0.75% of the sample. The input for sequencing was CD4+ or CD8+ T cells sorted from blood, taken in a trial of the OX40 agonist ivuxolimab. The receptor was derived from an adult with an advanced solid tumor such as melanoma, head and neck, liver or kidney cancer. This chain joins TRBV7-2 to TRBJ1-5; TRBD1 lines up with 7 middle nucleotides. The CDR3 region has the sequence CASSLTGGNQPQHF. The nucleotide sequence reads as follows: TGTGCCAGCAGCCTCACAGGGGGCAATCAGCCCCAGCATTTT.